This T cell receptor beta chain emerged from a study of control samples from healthy donors and cancer patients. Clones were read by immunoSEQ multiplex PCR, and TCRdb kept only the in-frame ones, dropping some. The sample lists about 160,000 clones, approximately 93% occurring once. The CDR3 sequence is 15 residues long. Germline V gives CDR1 MNHNY, CDR2 SVGAGI (reference sequence). The V and J ends lost 0 bases and 6 bases respectively, with 14 bases between them. Sequenced: blood. This clonotype was sampled from a woman aged 40 to 50 in good health. The chain links TRBV6-6 to TRBJ1-2; D might be TRBD1 (6 bases). This chain's CDR3 is CASSYSIAGANGYTF. CDR3 in DNA: TGTGCCAGCAGTTACTCGATCGCGGGGGCAAATGGCTACACCTTC.